This T cell receptor beta chain derives from a study of cytomegalovirus exposure and HLA in healthy donors (dated by TCRdb to 2016 to 2017). Regarding the complete study: In an earlier analysis of roughly 500 of the donors, less than 350 Gb of sequence data and some 120 million unique TCR beta sequences from about 179 million T cells were reported. Roughly 300 gigabases of sequencing data and around 87 million unique TCR sequences were included in an early release covering roughly 600 HLA-typed donors. Every discovery cohort repertoire had been produced on one sequencing platform. The study combined high-throughput TCR immunosequencing, statistical association of individual TCRs with disease status, and machine learning to predict cytomegalovirus infection status. The study was designed to test whether signatures of past pathogen exposure could be identified by cataloging public T cell receptors. Four to six DR-DQ haplotypes were handled as single units for association and clustering, since linkage in the cohort was strong. Rather than using new phenotypic data, the later analysis identified candidate immune exposures from TCR beta sequences and from how often those sequences occurred across donors. In a later analysis, previously published TCR beta repertoires from 600 to 850 donors were re-analyzed and high-resolution HLA genotyping was added so that TCR occurrence patterns could be studied. Alongside the repertoire data, information on donor age, sex, ethnicity and CMV serostatus was compiled. The genetic ancestry cluster associated with self-reported Caucasian donors included roughly four fifths of the 398 genotyped donors. Among roughly 400 genotyped donors of the cohort, an average of around 250,000 unique TCR beta nucleotide sequences was sequenced per donor, of which about 20% were non-productive. An earlier analysis of some 500 of the donors applied high-throughput TCR beta sequencing to assess whether each TCR beta V gene segment acted as functional or pseudogenic. Class I and class II HLA loci were covered by the typing at four-digit resolution. The number of typed donors differed by locus: roughly 620-640 for A, B, C, DRB1 and DQB1; 522 for DQA1; some 610 for DPA1; and around 470 for DPB1. A later genetic analysis took genome-wide SNP genotypes for about 55% of the roughly 700 donors and used that subset as a discovery cohort. Besides the first cohort of more than 650 subjects, a separate validation cohort made up of 120 or so different subjects was used. Using immunosequencing, the study profiled T cell repertoires from around 680 subjects and related those repertoires to cytomegalovirus serostatus.

The library was generated by the immunoSEQ multiplex PCR assay. A mixture of 60 forward primers for TCR Vbeta segments and 13 reverse primers for TCR Jbeta segments was used in the multiplex PCR. The CDR3 region of rearranged TCR beta genes was amplified from genomic DNA by a multiplex PCR assay. On the Illumina HiSeq System, the amplified TCR beta libraries were sequenced as 87-base-pair reads. The study's processing was this. In a later analysis, tens of millions of unique TCR beta chains were counted across the roughly 670 repertoires, and roughly 9.9 million of these chains were shared by at least two donors. Raw reads were error-corrected and collapsed into unique sequences by a nearest-neighbor algorithm in which closely related sequences were merged to remove PCR and sequencing errors. Alignment of CDR3 sequences to IMGT reference sequences was used to assign V, D and J gene segments. For a sequence to be retained, a match of at least six nucleotides to both a V gene segment and a J gene segment was required. Rearrangements were classified as productive when the CDR3 lacked stop codons and remained in frame with V and J, and all other rearrangements were classified as non-productive. CDR3 was defined according to IMGT convention as the region running from the second conserved V-encoded cysteine to the conserved J-encoded phenylalanine. The earlier analysis of fewer than 750 of the donors excluded sequences that lacked an unambiguous match to a single V gene segment. An earlier analysis of a few hundred of the donors called V segments functional above 56.7% productive rearrangements and segregating when the between-donor standard deviation exceeded 5%. A statistical classification framework was developed to diagnose cytomegalovirus status using the catalog of TCR beta chain sequences. A later analysis assigned V and J genes by comparing TCR nucleotide sequences with IMGT/GENE-DB human TR gene sequences. The TCRdist pipeline was used in a later analysis to assign CDR3 sequences and most-parsimonious VDJ recombination scenarios. In a later analysis, every TCR beta chain was defined by the combination of its CDR3 amino acid sequence and its V-gene family, and reads without a unique V-gene family were dropped. In a later analysis, nearly 600 highly shared, low-generation-probability nucleotide sequences were removed to address suspected cross-contamination and a sequencing artifact. In a later analysis, a clonal expansion index was calculated for each public chain from normalized within-repertoire ranks of inferred template counts. Generation probabilities in a later analysis came from a VDJ recombination model fitted to out-of-frame rearrangements, and those results were checked against IGoR. Hypergeometric tests were used in a later analysis to score TCR-TCR, TCR-HLA and TCR-CMV co-occurrence, with a repertoire-size bias correction applied to the TCR pairs. A later analysis estimated false discovery rates by permuting HLA or CMV assignments 20 times. In a later analysis, co-occurring TCRs were grouped using DBSCAN, and TCRdist sequence similarity was added for clustering within HLA-allele-positive subsets. Repertoires with fewer than 30,000 or more than 120,000 public chains, plus five repertoires with anomalous nucleotide sharing, were excluded from co-occurrence clustering. In TCRdb, the immuneACCESS table is reduced to in-frame sequences with V and J assigned. These tables do not hold every clone; where another copy was compared, an unresolved V gene accounts for under half, and the others remain unexplained. V and J calls plus clone size are reproduced from that table; the DNA served to infer D and trimming. This sample holds approximately 140,000 clones; around 80% were observed only once. Approximately 6.2% of the sample is held by the ten biggest clonotypes.

What the study reported, not specific to this receptor: In a later analysis, HLA-associated TCR beta chains were found to be more clonally expanded and to have lower generation probabilities than equally common non-associated chains. A later genetic analysis associated a missense DCLRE1C variant with V-gene and J-gene trimming of TCR beta chains, and an independent cohort replicated the association. Sequencing depth was assumed to be roughly uniform across donors in the presence/absence analyses, though that assumption may not hold. A further reported finding was that TCR beta sequences accurately predicted the HLA-A and HLA-B alleles for most subjects in the first cohort. Because some donors lacked HLA typing at each locus, the association tests relied only on the typed subset. A later analysis reported that several top co-occurrence clusters appeared linked to parvovirus B19, influenza, CMV and Epstein-Barr virus. A cluster of highly shared sequence variants was judged likely to be a technical artifact of the sequencing pipeline. Seventeen rarely observed V segments, including chromosome 9 orphons, were excluded from the earlier analysis of some 590 of the donors because counts were too low. A later analysis found that TCR association rates varied across HLA loci, with DRB1 alleles showing the most associated TCRs and HLA-C alleles the fewest. Most TCR sequences were observed very rarely across donors, whereas some public TCRs were present in many individuals. An earlier analysis of 587 of the donors showed that most TCR beta V segments appeared in productive rearrangements either about 87% or about 30% of the time, which broadly matched IMGT annotations. In the study, about 150 TCR beta chains were listed as associated with cytomegalovirus. According to a later analysis, most CMV-associated TCR beta chains appeared to be HLA-restricted, and the HLA associations seemed to be driven largely by CMV exposure. Correlated functional status among segregating V segments might be attributable to linkage disequilibrium, but an unknown experimental factor could not be ruled out. The classifier was reported to diagnose cytomegalovirus status with high specificity and sensitivity in both the original cohort and the validation cohort. A later genetic analysis reported fewer N-insertions in productive TCRs among donors in an Asian-associated ancestry cluster than the roughly 640-donor mean. When HLA alleles, especially DR and DQ, strongly co-occurred, attributing TCR associations to individual alleles was difficult. At a false discovery rate of 0.05, a later analysis linked some 17,000 TCR beta sequences to specific HLA alleles. This cohort had only TCR beta chains sequenced, and the lack of alpha or paired-chain data limited which features could be detected. In vitro tests confirmed that three of the cytomegalovirus-associated TCR beta chains recognize cytomegalovirus antigens. Some IMGT-functional V segments, including TRBV6-2 and TRBV6-3, could not be distinguished by the 87-base-pair reads and were therefore excluded. The authors suggested that the approach could potentially be generalized to other disease states and immunological phenotypes. Immune exposure information for the cohort was limited to CMV serostatus.

The cohort comprised hundreds of healthy bone marrow donors. All cohort members were sampled while nominally healthy, although unrecorded immune exposures were likely present. The donor was CMV seropositive and belonged to the group of more than 250 seropositive cohort members. A peripheral blood sample was provided by each donor, and peripheral blood mononuclear cells were used for TCR beta sequencing. Genomic DNA extraction from the blood cell samples was performed with the Qiagen DNeasy Blood Extraction Kit. The cysteine opens and the phenylalanine closes a CDR3 of 13 amino acids. Solely the CDR3 DNA is kept, with 39 bases framed from the first base. Trimming at the junction amounts to 2 bases on V and 4 bases on J, and the germline ends lie 6 bases apart. The germline V gene yields MRHNA for CDR1 and SNTAGT for CDR2. Comments on this clone: Its target antigen remains unknown. It has no much larger one-base neighbor in the sample; base qualities were not kept.

The sequenced sample consisted of PBMCs. The TCR comes from a man aged 40-49 years in good health and CMV-seropositive. This receptor chain uses TRBV6-4 and TRBJ2-1, with the D gene uncertain. The nucleotide sequence reads TGTGCCAGCAGTGACCGTACTTACAATGAGCAGTTCTTC. Its product reads: CASSDRTYNEQFF.